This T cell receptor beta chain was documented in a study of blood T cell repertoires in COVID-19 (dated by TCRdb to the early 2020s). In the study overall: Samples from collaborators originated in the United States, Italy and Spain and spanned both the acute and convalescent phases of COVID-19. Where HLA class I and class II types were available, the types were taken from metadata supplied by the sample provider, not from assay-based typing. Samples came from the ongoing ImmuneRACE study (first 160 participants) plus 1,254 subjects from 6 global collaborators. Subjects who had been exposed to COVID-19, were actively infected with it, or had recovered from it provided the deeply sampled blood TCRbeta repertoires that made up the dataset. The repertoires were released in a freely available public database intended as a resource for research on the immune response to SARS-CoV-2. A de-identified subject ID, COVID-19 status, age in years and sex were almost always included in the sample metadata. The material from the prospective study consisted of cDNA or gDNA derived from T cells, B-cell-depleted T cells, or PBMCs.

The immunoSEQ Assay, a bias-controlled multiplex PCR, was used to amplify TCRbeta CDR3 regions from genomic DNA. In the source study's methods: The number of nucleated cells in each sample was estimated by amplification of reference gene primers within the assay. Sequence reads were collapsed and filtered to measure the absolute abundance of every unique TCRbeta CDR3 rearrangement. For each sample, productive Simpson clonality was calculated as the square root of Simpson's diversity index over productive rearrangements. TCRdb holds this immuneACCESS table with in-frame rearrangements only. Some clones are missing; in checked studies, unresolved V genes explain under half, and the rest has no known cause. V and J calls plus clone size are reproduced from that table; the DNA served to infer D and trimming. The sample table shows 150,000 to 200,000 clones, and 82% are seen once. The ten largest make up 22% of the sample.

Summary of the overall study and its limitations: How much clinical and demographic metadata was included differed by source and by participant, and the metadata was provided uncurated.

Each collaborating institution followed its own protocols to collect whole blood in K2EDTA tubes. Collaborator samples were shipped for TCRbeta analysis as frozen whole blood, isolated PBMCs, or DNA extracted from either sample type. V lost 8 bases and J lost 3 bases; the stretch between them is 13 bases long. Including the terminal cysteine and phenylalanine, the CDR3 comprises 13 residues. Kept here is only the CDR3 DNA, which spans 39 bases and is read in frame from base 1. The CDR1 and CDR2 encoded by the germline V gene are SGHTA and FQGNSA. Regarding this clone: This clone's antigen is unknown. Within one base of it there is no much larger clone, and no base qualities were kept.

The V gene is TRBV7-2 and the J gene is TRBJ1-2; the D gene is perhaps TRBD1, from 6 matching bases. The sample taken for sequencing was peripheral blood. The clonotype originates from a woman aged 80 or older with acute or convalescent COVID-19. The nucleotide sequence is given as TGTGCCAGCCGCCGGGGGGCAGACTATGGCTACACCTTC. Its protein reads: CASRRGADYGYTF.